The T cell receptor (beta chain) under discussion was sequenced for a study of glioma-infiltrating T cells after dendritic cell vaccination. Study as a whole: Treatment, given 2003 to 2012, was autologous tumor lysate-pulsed dendritic cell vaccination.

Time point in this sample: after dendritic cell vaccination, including at tumor progression/relapse. No glioblastoma patient carried an isocitrate dehydrogenase mutation. V shed 4 bases, J shed 3 bases, and the junction held 6 bases outside the gene matches. The CDR3 contains 14 residues. The germline V gene has CDR1 WSHSY and CDR2 SAAADI. Method: immunoSEQ multiplex PCR; TCRdb's copy keeps in-frame clones and lacks some. Here the sample spans 65,000 or so clones, more than 75% being singletons. Specimen: blood, collected after dendritic cell vaccination. The TCR sequence derives from a human donor with glioblastoma. This chain connects TRBV10-2 to TRBJ2-7; 7 bases fit TRBD2. CDR3 residues: CASSASGRIYEQYF. Written as DNA, the CDR3 is TGCGCCAGCAGTGCTAGCGGTAGAATCTACGAGCAGTACTTC.